This is a list of T cell receptor beta chains from one sample in a study of neurological immune-mediated disorders. TCRdb redid the calling of the 5' RACE reads with MiXCR, one entry per CDR3 protein. The sample lists tens of thousands of distinct CDR3 sequences, 4% occurring once. Sequenced: CD4+ T cells from blood. The receptor source for this set is a woman aged 40 to 55 with multiple sclerosis. Each CDR3 is given without its conserved first and last residue. The order of the fields is J gene, V gene, CDR3 protein.

>TRBJ1-4|TRBV5-1
ASMSAGGANEKLF
>TRBJ2-2|TRBV20-1
SASEQGRANTGELF
>TRBJ2-1|TRBV5-5
ASSLSGNSYNEQF
>TRBJ2-1|TRBV24-1
ATSDFTGSSYNEQF
>TRBJ1-2|TRBV20-1
NVESGGYT
>TRBJ1-3|TRBV7-9
ASSFLTGYPGNTIY
>TRBJ1-2|TRBV7-8
ASSLYISNYGYT
>TRBJ2-3|TRBV7-9
ASSYDTDTQY
>TRBJ2-3|TRBV7-8
ASSHHTATDTQY
>TRBJ1-6|TRBV5-1
ASSGGQGIVSPLH
>TRBJ2-3|TRBV5-1
ASSQPGTDTQY
>TRBJ2-6|TRBV6-1
ASTGSGANVLT
>TRBJ2-5|TRBV2
ASRQTSGGETQY
>TRBJ2-1|TRBV7-3
ASSLTSGGANEQF
>TRBJ2-1|TRBV6-5
ASSYSASGGFNEQF
>TRBJ2-7|TRBV5-5
ASSPRRDKTYEQY
>TRBJ1-6|TRBV20-1
SMGQGNSPLH
>TRBJ1-2|TRBV18
ASSHDRVQGDGYT
>TRBJ2-5|TRBV19
ASTQWASGDQETQY
>TRBJ1-1|TRBV20-1
SARAVGGRYTEAF
>TRBJ1-4|TRBV5-1
ASSFSLTGEGSEKLF
>TRBJ2-5|TRBV5-1
ASSPDRGGETQY
>TRBJ2-2|TRBV29-1
SVSGTAANTGELF
>TRBJ2-1|TRBV5-4
ASKFRQVSSYNEQF
>TRBJ1-1|TRBV5-1
ASRLGFEAF
>TRBJ1-1|TRBV27
ASSAGQGWTEAF
>TRBJ2-1|TRBV5-5
ASSFVETTGF
>TRBJ2-5|TRBV20-1
SARVPWAGGEETQY
>TRBJ2-7|TRBV5-1
ASSSPGTDEQY